This T cell receptor beta chain was identified during a study of a mutant IDH1 vaccine in newly diagnosed glioma. Method: immunoSEQ multiplex PCR; TCRdb's copy keeps in-frame clones and lacks some. The sample contains tens of thousands of clones, about 90% of which appear only once. A word on this clone: Its antigen is currently unknown.

This CDR3 has 16 amino acids. Deletions cut 5 bases from V and 1 base from J, with 14 bases between. The germline V gene encodes CDR1 SGHTA and CDR2 FQGTGA. The time point: week 35, safety follow-up. Topical imiquimod was applied with each vaccine dose, which held 300 ug of mutant IDH1 20-mer peptide. Study outcomes and limitations: Changes in the top peripheral T cell clonotypes seemingly had no bearing on pseudoprogression.

The sequence came from a man aged 35-49 years with glioma. The material was PBMCs, obtained from a glioma patient whose treatment included an IDH1 peptide vaccine. The chain has TRBV7-3 and TRBJ2-2, with D perhaps TRBD2 (5 bases). CDR3 loop: CASSAQRALNTGELFF. CDR3 coding DNA: TGTGCCAGCAGCGCCCAGAGGGCCCTGAACACCGGGGAGCTGTTTTTT.